This T cell receptor (beta chain) was sequenced during a study of T cells in localized non-small cell lung cancer. With 0 bases removed from V and 0 bases from J, the gap between germline ends came to 9 bases. CDR1 SGHRS and CDR2 YFSETQ come from the germline V gene. The CDR3 is 16 residues long. The assay was immunoSEQ multiplex PCR, and TCRdb's table has in-frame clones only and misses some. The sample has 15,000 or so clones, 80% to 90% seen once. This chain links TRBV5-1 with TRBJ1-4; D not resolved. The input for sequencing was peripheral blood, taken before any cancer treatment. The TCR comes from a male donor older than 55 with stage I lung adenocarcinoma. The CDR3 region is CASSLGVAATNEKLFF. The CDR3, as DNA: TGCGCCAGCAGCTTGGGGGTGGCGGCAACTAATGAAAAACTGTTTTTT.